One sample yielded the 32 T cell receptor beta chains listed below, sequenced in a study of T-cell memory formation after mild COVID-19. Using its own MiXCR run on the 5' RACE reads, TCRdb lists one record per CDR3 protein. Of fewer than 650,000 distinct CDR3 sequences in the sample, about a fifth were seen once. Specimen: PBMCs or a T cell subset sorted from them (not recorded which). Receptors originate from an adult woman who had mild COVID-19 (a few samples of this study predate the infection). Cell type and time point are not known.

In DNA form, the CDR3 reads TGTGCCAGCAGCTCTTCCAGGGGTTTGACTAATGAAAAACTGTTTTTT. Protein sequence: CASSSSRGLTNEKLFF. The V gene is TRBV5-6, the J gene TRBJ1-4, with a possible D match to TRBD1 (6 bases). Trimming shortened V by 3 bases and J by 2 bases, and 14 bases separated the two germline ends. CDR1 and CDR2 from the germline V gene are SGHDT and YYEEEE. CDR3 size: 16 residues.

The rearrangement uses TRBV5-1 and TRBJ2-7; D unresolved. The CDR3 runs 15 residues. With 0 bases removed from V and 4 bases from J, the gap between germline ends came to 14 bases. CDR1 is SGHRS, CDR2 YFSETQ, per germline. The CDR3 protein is CASSLALGMNYEQYF. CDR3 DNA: TGCGCCAGCAGCTTGGCTCTAGGAATGAATTACGAGCAGTACTTC.

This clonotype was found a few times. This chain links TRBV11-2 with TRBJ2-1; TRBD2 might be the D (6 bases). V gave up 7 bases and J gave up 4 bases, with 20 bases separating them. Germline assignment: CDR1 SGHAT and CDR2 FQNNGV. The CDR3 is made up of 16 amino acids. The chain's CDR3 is CASTTNGEAGYNEQFF. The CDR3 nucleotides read TGTGCCAGCACCACTAACGGGGAGGCCGGTTACAATGAGCAGTTCTTC.

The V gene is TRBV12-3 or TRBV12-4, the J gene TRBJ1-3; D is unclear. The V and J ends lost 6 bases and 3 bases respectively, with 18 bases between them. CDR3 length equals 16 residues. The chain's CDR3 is CASSSGEGLYGNTIYF. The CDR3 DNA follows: TGTGCCAGCAGCTCTGGGGAGGGTCTATATGGAAACACCATATATTTT.

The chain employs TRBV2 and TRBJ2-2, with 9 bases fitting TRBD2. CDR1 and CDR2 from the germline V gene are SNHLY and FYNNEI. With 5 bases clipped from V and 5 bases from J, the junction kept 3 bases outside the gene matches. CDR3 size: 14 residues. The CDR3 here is CASSIAGVTGELFF. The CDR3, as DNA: TGTGCCAGCAGTATAGCGGGAGTGACCGGGGAGCTGTTTTTT.

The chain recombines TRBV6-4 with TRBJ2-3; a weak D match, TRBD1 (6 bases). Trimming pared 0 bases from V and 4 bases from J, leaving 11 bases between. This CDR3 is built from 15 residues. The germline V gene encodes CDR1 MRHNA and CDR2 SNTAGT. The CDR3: CASSDSSRGADTQYF. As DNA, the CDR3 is TGTGCCAGCAGTGACTCATCCAGGGGCGCAGATACGCAGTATTTT.

This chain's CDR3 is CAWSEQLNSPLHF. As DNA, the CDR3 is TGTGCCTGGAGCGAACAGCTTAATTCACCCCTCCACTTT. The chain recombines TRBV30 with TRBJ1-6; D is unresolved. This CDR3 spans 13 amino acids. Germline values: CDR1 GTSNPN, CDR2 SVGIG (reference sequence). Trimming removed 3 bases from V and 6 bases from J, with 9 bases in between.

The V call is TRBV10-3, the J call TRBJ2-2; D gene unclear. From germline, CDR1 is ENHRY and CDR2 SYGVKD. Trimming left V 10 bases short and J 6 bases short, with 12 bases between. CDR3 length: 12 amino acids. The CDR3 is CATLRSSGELFF. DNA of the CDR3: TGTGCCACTCTCCGGAGCTCCGGGGAGCTGTTTTTT.

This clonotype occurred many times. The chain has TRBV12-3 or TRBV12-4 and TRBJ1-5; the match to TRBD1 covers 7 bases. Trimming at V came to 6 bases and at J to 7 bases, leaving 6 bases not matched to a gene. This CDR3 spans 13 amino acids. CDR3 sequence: CASSRGGNQPQHF. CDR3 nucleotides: TGTGCCAGCAGCAGGGGGGGGAACCAGCCCCAGCATTTT.

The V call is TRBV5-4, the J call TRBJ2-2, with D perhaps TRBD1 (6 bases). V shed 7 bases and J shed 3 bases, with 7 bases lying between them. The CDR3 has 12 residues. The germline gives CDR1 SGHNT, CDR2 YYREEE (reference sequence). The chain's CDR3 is CASEGDTGELFF. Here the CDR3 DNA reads TGTGCCAGCGAGGGGGACACCGGGGAGCTGTTTTTT.

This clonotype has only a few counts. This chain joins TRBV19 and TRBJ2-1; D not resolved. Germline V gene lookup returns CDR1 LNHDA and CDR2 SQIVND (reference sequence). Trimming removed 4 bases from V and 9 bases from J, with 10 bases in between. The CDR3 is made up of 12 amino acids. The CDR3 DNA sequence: TGTGCCAGTAGTAGGGGTTACGGTGAGCAGTTCTTC. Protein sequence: CASSRGYGEQFF.

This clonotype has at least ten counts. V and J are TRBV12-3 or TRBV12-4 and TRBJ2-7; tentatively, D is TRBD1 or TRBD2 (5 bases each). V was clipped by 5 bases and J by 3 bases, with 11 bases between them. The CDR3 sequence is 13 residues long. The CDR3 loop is CASSGDGVYEQYF. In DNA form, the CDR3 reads TGTGCCAGCAGTGGGGACGGGGTCTACGAGCAGTACTTC.

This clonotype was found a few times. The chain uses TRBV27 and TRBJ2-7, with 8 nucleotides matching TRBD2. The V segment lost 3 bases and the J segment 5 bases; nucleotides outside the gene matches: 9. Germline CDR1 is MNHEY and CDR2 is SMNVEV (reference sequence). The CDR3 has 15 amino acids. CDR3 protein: CASSLSQSGGNEQYF. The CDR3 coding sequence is TGTGCCAGCAGTTTGTCCCAATCGGGGGGGAACGAGCAGTACTTC.

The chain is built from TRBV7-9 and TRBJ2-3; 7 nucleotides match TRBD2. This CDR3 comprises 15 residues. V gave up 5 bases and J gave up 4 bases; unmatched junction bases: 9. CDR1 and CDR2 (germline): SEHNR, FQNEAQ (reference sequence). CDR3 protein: CASSPFGTSADTQYF. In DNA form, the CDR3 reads TGTGCCAGCAGCCCCTTCGGCACTAGCGCAGATACGCAGTATTTT.

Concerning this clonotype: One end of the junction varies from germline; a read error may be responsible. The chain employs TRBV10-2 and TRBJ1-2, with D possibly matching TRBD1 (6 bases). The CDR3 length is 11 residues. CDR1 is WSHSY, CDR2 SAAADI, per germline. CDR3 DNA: TGCGCCAGCAGTGAGATCGGGGGCGACCTTTTC. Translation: CASSEIGGDLF.

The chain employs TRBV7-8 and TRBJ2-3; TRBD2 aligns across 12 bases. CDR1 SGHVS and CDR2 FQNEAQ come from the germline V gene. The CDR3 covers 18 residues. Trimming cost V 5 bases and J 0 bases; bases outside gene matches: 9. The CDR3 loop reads CASSTLAGGPYSTDTQYF. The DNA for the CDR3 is TGTGCCAGCAGCACACTAGCGGGGGGCCCTTATAGCACAGATACGCAGTATTTT.

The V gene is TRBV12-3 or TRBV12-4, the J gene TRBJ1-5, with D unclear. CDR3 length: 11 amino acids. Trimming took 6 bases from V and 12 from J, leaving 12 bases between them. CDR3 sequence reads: CASSPGPDQHF. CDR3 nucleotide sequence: TGTGCCAGCAGCCCCGGCCCCGACCAGCATTTT.

DNA for the CDR3: TGTGCCAGCAGTCTCCGGGACAGGGGGCAGCGGGAGCAGTTCTTC. It codes for CASSLRDRGQREQFF. V usage is TRBV11-2 and J usage is TRBJ2-1, with TRBD1 matching 12 bases. Unmatched junction bases numbered 10, after V lost 6 bases and J lost 10 bases. Germline CDR1 and CDR2: SGHAT and FQNNGV. The CDR3 totals 15 residues.

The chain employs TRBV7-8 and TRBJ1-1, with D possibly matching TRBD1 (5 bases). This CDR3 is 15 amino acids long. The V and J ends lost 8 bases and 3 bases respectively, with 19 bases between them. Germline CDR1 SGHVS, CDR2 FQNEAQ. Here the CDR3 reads CASATIGTTDTEAFF. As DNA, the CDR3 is TGTGCCAGCGCGACCATCGGGACGACGGACACTGAAGCTTTCTTT.

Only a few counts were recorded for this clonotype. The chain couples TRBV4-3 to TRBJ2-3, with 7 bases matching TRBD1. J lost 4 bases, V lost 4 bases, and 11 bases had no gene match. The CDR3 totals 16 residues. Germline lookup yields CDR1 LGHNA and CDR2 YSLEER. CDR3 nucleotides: TGCGCCAGCAGCCCGGGGACAGTTGGGAACTCAGATACGCAGTATTTT. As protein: CASSPGTVGNSDTQYF.

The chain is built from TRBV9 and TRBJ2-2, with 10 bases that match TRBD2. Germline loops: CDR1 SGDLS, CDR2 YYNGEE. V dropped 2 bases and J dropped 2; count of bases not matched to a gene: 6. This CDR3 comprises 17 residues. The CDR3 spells CASSVSGGAVNTGELFF. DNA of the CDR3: TGTGCCAGCAGCGTCAGCGGGGGGGCCGTTAACACCGGGGAGCTGTTTTTT. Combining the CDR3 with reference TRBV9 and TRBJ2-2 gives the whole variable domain DSGVTQTPKHLITATGQRVTLRCSPRSGDLSVYWYQQSLDQGLQFLIQYYNGEERAKGNILERFSAQQFPDLHSELNLSSLELGDSALYFCASSVSGGAVNTGELFFGEGSRLTVL.

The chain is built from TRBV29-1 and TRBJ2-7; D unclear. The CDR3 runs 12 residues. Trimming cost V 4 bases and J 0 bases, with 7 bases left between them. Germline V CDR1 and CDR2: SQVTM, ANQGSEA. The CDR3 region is CSVVVLSYEQYF. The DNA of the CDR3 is TGCAGCGTTGTAGTGCTCTCCTACGAGCAGTACTTC.

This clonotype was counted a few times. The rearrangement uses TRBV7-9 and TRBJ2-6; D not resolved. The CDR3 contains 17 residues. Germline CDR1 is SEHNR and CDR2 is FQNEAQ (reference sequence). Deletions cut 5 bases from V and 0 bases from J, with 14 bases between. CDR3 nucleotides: TGTGCCAGCAGCGCTTCGTCGATCCTCTCTGGGGCCAACGTCCTGACTTTC. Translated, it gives CASSASSILSGANVLTF.

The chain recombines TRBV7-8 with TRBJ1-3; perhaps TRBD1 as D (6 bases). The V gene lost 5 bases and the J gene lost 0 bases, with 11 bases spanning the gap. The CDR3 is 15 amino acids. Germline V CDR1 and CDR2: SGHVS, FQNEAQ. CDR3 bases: TGTGCCAGCAGCCAATACAGGGCCTCTGGAAACACCATATATTTT. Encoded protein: CASSQYRASGNTIYF.

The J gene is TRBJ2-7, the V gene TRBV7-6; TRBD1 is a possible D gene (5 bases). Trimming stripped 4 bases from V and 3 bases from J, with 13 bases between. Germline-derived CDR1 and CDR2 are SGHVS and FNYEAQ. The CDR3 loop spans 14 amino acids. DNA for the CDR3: TGTGCCAGCAGCTCGGCCCCTCAGGGCTACGAGCAGTACTTC. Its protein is CASSSAPQGYEQYF.

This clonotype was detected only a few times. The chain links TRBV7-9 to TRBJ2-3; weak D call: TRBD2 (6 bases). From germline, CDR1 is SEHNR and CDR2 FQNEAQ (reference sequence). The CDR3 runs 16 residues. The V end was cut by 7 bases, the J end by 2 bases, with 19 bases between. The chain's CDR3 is CASTLPEGTTTDTQYF. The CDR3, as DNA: TGTGCCAGCACCTTGCCGGAGGGGACCACCACAGATACGCAGTATTTT.

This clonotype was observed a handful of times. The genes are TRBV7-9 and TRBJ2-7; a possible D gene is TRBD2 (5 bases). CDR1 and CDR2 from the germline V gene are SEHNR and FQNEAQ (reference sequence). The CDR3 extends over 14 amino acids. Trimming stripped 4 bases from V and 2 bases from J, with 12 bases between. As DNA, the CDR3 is TGTGCCAGCAGCTCTAGCCGAAACCCCTACGAGCAGTACTTC. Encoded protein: CASSSSRNPYEQYF.

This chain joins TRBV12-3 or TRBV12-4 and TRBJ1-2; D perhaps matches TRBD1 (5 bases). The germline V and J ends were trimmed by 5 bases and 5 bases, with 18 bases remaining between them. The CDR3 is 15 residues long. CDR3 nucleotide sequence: TGTGCCAGCAGTACACTAGGAGGCAGGGAGTATGGCTACACCTTC. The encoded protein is CASSTLGGREYGYTF.

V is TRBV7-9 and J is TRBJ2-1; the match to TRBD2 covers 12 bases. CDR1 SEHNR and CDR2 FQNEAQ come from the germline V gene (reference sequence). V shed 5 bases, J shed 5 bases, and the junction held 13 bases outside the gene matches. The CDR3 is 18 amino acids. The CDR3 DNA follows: TGTGCCAGCAGCCTCACTAGCGGGGGGTCTACACTGCACAATGAGCAGTTCTTC. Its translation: CASSLTSGGSTLHNEQFF.

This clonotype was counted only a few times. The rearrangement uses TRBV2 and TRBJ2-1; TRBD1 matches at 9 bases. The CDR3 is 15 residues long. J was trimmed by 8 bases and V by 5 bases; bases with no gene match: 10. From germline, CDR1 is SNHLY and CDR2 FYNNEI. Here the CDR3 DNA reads TGTGCCAGCAGTCGGGGACAGGGAGGGTACGATGAGCAGTTCTTC. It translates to CASSRGQGGYDEQFF.

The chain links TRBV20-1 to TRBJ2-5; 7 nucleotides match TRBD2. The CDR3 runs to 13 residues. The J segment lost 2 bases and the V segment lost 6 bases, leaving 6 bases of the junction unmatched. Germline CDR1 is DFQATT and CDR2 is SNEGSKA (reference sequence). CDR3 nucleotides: TGCAGTGCCCTAAGCGGGGTTCAAGAGACCCAGTACTTC. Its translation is CSALSGVQETQYF.

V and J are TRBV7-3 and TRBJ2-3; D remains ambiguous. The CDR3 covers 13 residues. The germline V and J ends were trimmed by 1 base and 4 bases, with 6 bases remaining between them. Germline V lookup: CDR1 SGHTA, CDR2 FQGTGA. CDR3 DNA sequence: TGTGCCAGCAGCTTAATATGGGCAGATACGCAGTATTTT. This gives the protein CASSLIWADTQYF. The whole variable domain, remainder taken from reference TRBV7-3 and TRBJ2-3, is GAGVSQTPSNKVTEKGKYVELRCDPISGHTALYWYRQSLGQGPEFLIYFQGTGAADDSGLPNDRFFAVRPEGSVSTLKIQRTERGDSAVYLCASSLIWADTQYFGPGTRLTVL.